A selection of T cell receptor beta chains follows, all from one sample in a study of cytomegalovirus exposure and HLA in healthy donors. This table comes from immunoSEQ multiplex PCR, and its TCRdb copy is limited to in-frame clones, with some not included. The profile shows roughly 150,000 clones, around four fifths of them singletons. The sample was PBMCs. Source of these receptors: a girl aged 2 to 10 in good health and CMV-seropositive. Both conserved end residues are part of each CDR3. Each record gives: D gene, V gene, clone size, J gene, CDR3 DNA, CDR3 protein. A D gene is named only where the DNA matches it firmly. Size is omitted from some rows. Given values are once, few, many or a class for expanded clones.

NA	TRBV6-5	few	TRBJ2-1	TGTGCCAGCAGTTACTCGAGGAGAGCGAATGAGCAGTTCTTC	CASSYSRRANEQFF
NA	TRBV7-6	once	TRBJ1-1	TGTGCCAGCAGCTTAGACGGCACTGAAGCTTTCTTT	CASSLDGTEAFF
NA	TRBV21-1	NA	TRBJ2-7	TGTGCCAGCAGTGGAAAAGGGGGCGAGCAGTACTTC	CASSGKGGEQYF
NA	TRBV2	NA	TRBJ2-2	TGTGCCGGCCGGGACTCGTCCACCGGGGAGCTGTTTTTT	CAGRDSSTGELFF
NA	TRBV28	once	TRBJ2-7	TGTGCCAGCCACCGCAGTCAGCGGGCGCCCTCCTACGAGCAGTACTTC	CASHRSQRAPSYEQYF
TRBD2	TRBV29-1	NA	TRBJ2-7	TGCAGCGTTGAAGATCGCCGCGGGAGTAGCACCCACGAGCAGTACTTC	CSVEDRRGSSTHEQYF
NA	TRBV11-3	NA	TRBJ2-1	TGTGCCAGCAGCCGTAACGGAGGGCCCACCTCCTACAATGAGCAGTTCTTC	CASSRNGGPTSYNEQFF
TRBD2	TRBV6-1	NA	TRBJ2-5	TGTGCCAGCAGTGAATCGTTAGCGGGGAACCAAGAGACCCAGTACTTC	CASSESLAGNQETQYF
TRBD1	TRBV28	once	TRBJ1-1	TGTGCCAGCAGTAGGGGACAGGGCAGCGCTGAAGCTTTCTTT	CASSRGQGSAEAFF
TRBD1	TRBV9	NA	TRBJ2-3	TGTGCCAGCAGCGTTAATCTGGACAGGGAGATAGATACGCAGTATTTT	CASSVNLDREIDTQYF
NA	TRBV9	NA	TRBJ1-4	TGTGCCAGCAGCGTAGGAGGGGGTAGTGGTGAAAAACTGTTTTTT	CASSVGGGSGEKLFF
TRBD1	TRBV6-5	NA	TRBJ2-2	TGTGCCAGCAGTTACTTAGGACAGGGGGGAGGCGGGGAGCTGTTTTTT	CASSYLGQGGGGELFF
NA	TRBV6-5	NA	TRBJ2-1	TGTGCCAGCCAGCGGAGCTCCTACAATGAGCAGTTCTTC	CASQRSSYNEQFF
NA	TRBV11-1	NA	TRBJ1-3	TGTGCCAGCAGCCCGGGAGTGGGAAACACCATATATTTT	CASSPGVGNTIYF
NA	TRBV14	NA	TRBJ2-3	TGTGCCAGCAGCCAGTCGTTATCCGGGGGTTGGCGGGCAGATACGCAGTATTTT	CASSQSLSGGWRADTQYF
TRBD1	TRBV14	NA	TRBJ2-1	TGTGCCAGCAGCCAAGTGGGGACAGGGGGTAATGAGCAGTTCTTC	CASSQVGTGGNEQFF